The TCR beta chain described here comes from a study of healthy donors' naive CD4 and CD8 T cells. The germline V gene has CDR1 SGHRS and CDR2 YFSETQ. The CDR3 has 15 residues. Trimming took 0 bases from V and 2 from J; bases not matched to a gene: 2. In regard to this clonotype: Its antigen is currently unknown.

Points from the study as a whole: The study did not address homeostatic proliferation effects in naive T cells.

Naive T cells were sorted: CD4+CD8-CD45RO-CD45RA+ for CD4+, CD8+CD4-CD45RA+CD27bright for CD8+. Starting from around 470 ng of total RNA, TCR libraries were made with linear amplification. Each CDR3 protein gets one entry after TCRdb re-called the reads with MiXCR. This sample carries approximately 180,000 distinct CDR3 sequences, around 70% of them seen once, and the ten largest clones take about 2.4%. V and J are TRBV5-1 and TRBJ2-7, with 10 bases lining up with TRBD1. This TCR derives from a pool of human donors in good health; the sample pools cells from several healthy donors. The sample was naive CD4+ and CD8+ T cells sorted from blood, pooled from several donors. The CDR3 DNA reads as TGCGCCAGCAGCTTGGCCGGGACAGGGGCCTACGAGCAGTACTTC. Residues: CASSLAGTGAYEQYF.